This T cell receptor beta chain was obtained from a study of blood T cell repertoires in COVID-19. This CDR3 has 14 amino acids. Trimming cost V 4 bases and J 5 bases, with 15 bases left between them. The germline V gene encodes CDR1 SGHKS and CDR2 YYEKEE (reference sequence). The protocol was immunoSEQ multiplex PCR, while the TCRdb copy is restricted to in-frame clones and leaves out a portion. Of some 290,000 clones in the sample, 83% were seen once. Sequenced material: peripheral blood. This sequence joins TRBV5-5 and TRBJ1-1; possibly TRBD1 for D (5 bases). This clonotype was obtained from a man aged 55 to 70 who had recovered from COVID-19. CDR3 sequence (DNA): TGTGCCAGCAGCGGCAGGAGGGGAGGAACTGAAGCTTTCTTT. Translated, it gives CASSGRRGGTEAFF. Together with reference TRBV5-5 and TRBJ1-1, the CDR3 gives the full variable domain: DAGVTQSPTHLIKTRGQQVTLRCSPISGHKSVSWYQQVLGQGPQFIFQYYEKEERGRGNFPDRFSARQFPNYSSELNVNALLLGDSALYLCASSGRRGGTEAFFGQGTRLTVV.